The clone carrying this TCR delta chain is classed as hyperexpanded. This CDR3 is also generated by other DNA sequences in the sample. TCRdb re-called clones from the RT-PCR reads using CATT. Of approximately 2,800 delta-chain clones in the sample, 2.9% are singletons; the top ten hold over 25%. CDR1 is GEAIGNYY and CDR2 is EKD in the germline V gene. The trim removed 4 bases at V and 6 bases at J, leaving 5 bases unmatched. The CDR3 is 14 amino acids. The data belong to a study of gamma-delta T cells after stem cell transplantation. The chain is built from TRDV2 and TRDJ1; 12 bases agree with TRDD3. The sequence was obtained from a human donor. It is not recorded whose cells these are; they may come from a transplant donor. The sample comprised gamma-delta T cells. CDR3 DNA sequence: TGTGCCTGTGATGTACTGGGGGATACCTATAAACTCATCTTT. Encoded protein: CACDVLGDTYKLIF.